One and the same sample provided the 29 T cell receptor beta chains below, sequenced in a study of shared clonotypes between healthy human individuals (dated by TCRdb to 2020 to 2022). The library was produced with the immunoSEQ multiplex PCR assay. Not all clones reach the TCRdb copy of this immuneACCESS table, which keeps in-frame sequences only. Checked studies attribute under half of the gap to unresolved V genes and leave the rest unexplained. This sample holds millions of clones; around nine tenths were observed only once. The leading ten clones occupy over 0.12% of the sample. Sequencing input: naive CD4+ T cells sorted from blood. Interpreted using the paper, the cell subset or site label stands for: CD45RA+ positively selected. All receptors come from a man between 18 and 29 years old in good health.

The rearrangement links TRBV5-1 to TRBJ2-2; 7 bases agree with TRBD2. The junction had 8 bases not matched to a gene; V was cut back by 2 bases and J by 4 bases. Germline V lookup: CDR1 SGHRS, CDR2 YFSETQ. The CDR3 runs 16 residues. The CDR3 DNA sequence: TGCGCCAGCAGCTTAATCAACGGCGGGAGCACCGGGGAGCTGTTTTTT. Translation: CASSLINGGSTGELFF.

The J gene is TRBJ2-2, the V gene TRBV2; D is possibly TRBD1 or TRBD2 (6 bases each). Trimming took off 8 bases at V and 7 bases at J, with 14 bases between the two ends. The germline V gene encodes CDR1 SNHLY and CDR2 FYNNEI. The CDR3 spans 13 residues. The CDR3 DNA reads TGTGCCAGCGGGACAAACGGGGGCGGGGAGCTGTTTTTT. Translating gives CASGTNGGGELFF.

The chain uses TRBV9 and TRBJ2-1; D unresolved. Trimming removed 0 bases at V and 5 bases at J, with 15 bases between. CDR3 length: 16 amino acids. Germline V gene lookup returns CDR1 SGDLS and CDR2 YYNGEE. The DNA of the CDR3 is TGTGCCAGCAGCGTAGATGGCGGTACCACGCACAATGAGCAGTTCTTC. Translating gives CASSVDGGTTHNEQFF.

Note on this clone: The sample carries other DNA sequences with the same CDR3. The chain uses TRBV19 and TRBJ2-7; D might be TRBD2 (6 bases). Between the trimmed V and J ends, which lost 1 base and 2 bases, there was a span of 9 bases. CDR1 and CDR2 (germline): LNHDA, SQIVND (reference sequence). The CDR3 covers 14 residues. The CDR3 DNA reads TGTGCCAGTAGTATAGCGGGAGTAACCTACGAGCAGTACTTC. Translated, it gives CASSIAGVTYEQYF.

The chain combines TRBV15 with TRBJ2-5; D remains unclear. The CDR3 consists of 15 residues. Germline V gene lookup returns CDR1 LNHNV and CDR2 YYDKDF (reference sequence). Trimming stripped 0 bases from V and 5 bases from J, with 13 bases between. CDR3 sequence reads: CATSRDKRALETQYF. The CDR3 bases are TGTGCCACCAGCAGAGATAAAAGGGCACTGGAGACCCAGTACTTC.

The V gene is TRBV21-1, the J gene TRBJ2-7; no DNA check was done on the table's D call, TRBD2. TRBV21-1 is classified as a pseudogene. The CDR3 runs 13 residues. DNA of the CDR3: TGTGCCAGCAGCAATCGGCGGCTCTACGAGCAGTACTTC. Its protein is CASSNRRLYEQYF.

The chain links TRBV18 to TRBJ2-6; the D gene is possibly TRBD1 (5 bases). The CDR3 spans 20 residues. Deletions cut 1 base from V and 2 bases from J, with 21 bases between. In germline, CDR1 is KGHSH, CDR2 LQKENI. The CDR3 spells CASSPQRFTQGGAGANVLTF. The CDR3 coding sequence is TGTGCCAGCTCACCACAGAGATTCACGCAGGGTGGGGCTGGGGCCAACGTCCTGACTTTC.

There are many counts of this clone. The rearrangement links TRBV7-2 to TRBJ2-2; TRBD1 matches at 8 bases. Germline V gene lookup returns CDR1 SGHTA and CDR2 FQGNSA. Trimming at V came to 2 bases and at J to 1 base, leaving 6 bases not matched to a gene. This CDR3 is 17 amino acids long. This CDR3 reads CASSLPSGGRNTGELFF. CDR3 DNA: TGTGCCAGCAGCTTACCGTCAGGGGGCAGGAACACCGGGGAGCTGTTTTTT.

The chain couples TRBV7-9 to TRBJ2-5; 14 bases agree with TRBD2. Trimming at V came to 5 bases and at J to 4 bases, leaving 3 bases not matched to a gene. CDR3 length equals 15 residues. CDR1 is SEHNR and CDR2 is FQNEAQ in the germline V gene (reference sequence). The CDR3, as DNA: TGTGCCAGCAGCACCGGACTAGCGGGAGGAGAGACCCAGTACTTC. This gives the protein CASSTGLAGGETQYF.

This clone has just one count. The DNA of the CDR3 is TGTGCCAGCAGCTTAAGGGGCGGGAGTGCGTTCTACGAGCAGTACTTC. Encoded protein: CASSLRGGSAFYEQYF. This sequence joins TRBV7-2 and TRBJ2-7; 7 nucleotides align to TRBD2. The CDR3 totals 16 residues. Trimming removed 2 bases from V and 3 bases from J; junction bases left unmatched: 10. Germline lookup yields CDR1 SGHTA and CDR2 FQGNSA.

This chain links TRBV18 with TRBJ2-3; 7 bases align to TRBD2. This CDR3 has 14 amino acids. Germline trimming cut 2 bases from V and 4 bases from J; bases unmatched to any gene: 3. Germline CDR1 reads KGHSH; CDR2 reads LQKENI. The CDR3: CASSPGRGPDTQYF. Written as DNA, the CDR3 is TGTGCCAGCTCACCAGGGAGGGGCCCAGATACGCAGTATTTT.

The table lists this clone with a count of one. The same CDR3 also results from other DNA sequences found in this sample. The genes are TRBV19 and TRBJ1-2; 7 bases are a match to TRBD1. Trimming at V came to 4 bases and at J to 2 bases, leaving 1 base not matched to a gene. CDR1 and CDR2 (germline): LNHDA, SQIVND (reference sequence). The CDR3 consists of 13 residues. The CDR3 protein is CASSTGQNYGYTF. Written as DNA, the CDR3 is TGTGCCAGTAGTACGGGACAGAACTATGGCTACACCTTC.

As to this clone: The sample holds other DNA sequences that translate to the same CDR3. The genes are TRBV10-3 and TRBJ2-7; D might be TRBD1 (6 bases). The CDR3 has 12 amino acids. Germline V gene sequence: CDR1 ENHRY, CDR2 SYGVKD. Trimming shortened V by 4 bases and J by 7 bases, and 11 bases separated the two germline ends. The CDR3 loop is CAISGGLGEQYF. CDR3 nucleotides: TGTGCCATCAGTGGGGGGCTGGGGGAGCAGTACTTC.

In its sample, this clone was seen once. The chain couples TRBV11-3 to TRBJ2-1; TRBD2 agrees at 8 bases. The ends lost 5 bases at V and 3 bases at J; junction bases unmatched: 18. Germline CDR1 is SGHNT and CDR2 is YENEEA. This CDR3 is built from 19 residues. Here the CDR3 reads CASSLGLGAGVSGYNEQFF. The CDR3 bases are TGTGCCAGCAGCCTCGGACTGGGAGCGGGAGTATCCGGCTACAATGAGCAGTTCTTC.

V usage is TRBV5-1 and J usage is TRBJ2-2; D ambiguous. V was trimmed by 1 base and J by 6 bases, leaving 13 bases between them. Germline V gene data show CDR1 as SGHRS and CDR2 as YFSETQ. CDR3 length: 15 residues. CDR3: CASSLPGPIAGELFF. Written as DNA, the CDR3 is TGCGCCAGCAGCTTGCCGGGCCCCATAGCCGGGGAGCTGTTTTTT.

J is TRBJ1-1 and V is TRBV11-1; 9 positions agree with TRBD1. CDR1 is SGHAT and CDR2 is FQDESV in the germline V gene (reference sequence). The V gene end was trimmed by 0 bases and the J gene end by 1 base; junction bases not matched to a gene: 9. CDR3 size: 18 residues. CDR3 sequence reads: CASSLAYGTGKKNTEAFF. CDR3 DNA sequence: TGTGCCAGCAGCTTAGCTTATGGGACAGGGAAGAAGAACACTGAAGCTTTCTTT.

This clone appeared a few times. This sample also contains other DNA sequences that code for the same CDR3. The rearrangement links TRBV6-6 to TRBJ1-5, with D uncertain. The germline V gene encodes CDR1 MNHNY and CDR2 SVGAGI (reference sequence). The ends were cut back, 4 bases at V and 0 bases at J, with 4 bases in the middle. This CDR3 is built from 13 residues. The CDR3 spells CASSLNSNQPQHF. CDR3 sequence (DNA): TGTGCCAGCAGTTTAAATAGCAATCAGCCCCAGCATTTT.

This clone was counted once. The chain employs TRBV19 and TRBJ1-5, with D hard to call. In germline, CDR1 is LNHDA, CDR2 SQIVND (reference sequence). The CDR3 runs 15 residues. V lost 5 bases, J lost 0 bases, and 11 bases lay in between. The CDR3 spells CASSRREDSNQPQHF. The DNA of the CDR3 is TGTGCCAGTAGTCGACGGGAAGATAGCAATCAGCCCCAGCATTTT.

The chain combines TRBV11-2 with TRBJ2-2, with 14 bases aligning to TRBD2. CDR1 SGHAT and CDR2 FQNNGV come from the germline V gene. This CDR3 comprises 16 residues. Trimming took 3 bases from V and 7 from J; bases not matched to a gene: 4. The CDR3 reads CASSLRTSGGIGELFF. In DNA form, the CDR3 reads TGTGCCAGCAGCTTGCGGACTAGCGGGGGGATCGGGGAGCTGTTTTTT.

As regards this clone: The sample holds other DNA sequences that translate to the same CDR3. The V call is TRBV19, the J call TRBJ1-1; 8 nucleotides line up with TRBD1. The V segment lost 3 bases and the J segment 2 bases; nucleotides outside the gene matches: 5. Germline values: CDR1 LNHDA, CDR2 SQIVND (reference sequence). The CDR3 is 15 residues long. The CDR3 loop is CASSIQGAPNTEAFF. The CDR3 DNA sequence: TGTGCCAGTAGTATCCAGGGGGCCCCCAACACTGAAGCTTTCTTT.

The chain combines TRBV10-3 with TRBJ2-2; D is uncertain. Trimming took off 0 bases at V and 10 bases at J, with 12 bases between the two ends. This CDR3 is 14 amino acids long. Per the germline V gene, CDR1 is ENHRY and CDR2 is SYGVKD. CDR3 DNA sequence: TGTGCCATCAGTGAGTCGTACACCCCGGAGGAGCTGTTTTTT. It yields the protein CAISESYTPEELFF.

This chain uses TRBV7-8 with TRBJ2-7, with D perhaps TRBD1 (5 bases). The germline CDR1 and CDR2 sequences are SGHVS and FQNEAQ. V shed 3 bases and J shed 4 bases, with 13 bases lying between them. The CDR3 is 14 residues long. CDR3 nucleotides: TGTGCCAGCAGCTTCGGGCTAGGGGCGTACGAGCAGTACTTC. Translated, it gives CASSFGLGAYEQYF.

V and J are TRBV2 and TRBJ2-2, with D perhaps TRBD1 or TRBD2 (5 bases each). Germline values: CDR1 SNHLY, CDR2 FYNNEI. CDR3 size: 13 residues. Trimming shortened V by 5 bases and J by 6 bases, and 10 bases separated the two germline ends. CDR3: CASSRQRAGELFF. The CDR3 DNA sequence: TGTGCCAGCAGTCGACAGAGGGCCGGGGAGCTGTTTTTT. Complete variable domain (other parts from reference TRBV2 and TRBJ2-2): EPEVTQTPSHQVTQMGQEVILRCVPISNHLYFYWYRQILGQKVEFLVSFYNNEISEKSEIFDDQFSVERPDGSNFTLKIRSTKLEDSAMYFCASSRQRAGELFFGEGSRLTVL.

This chain links TRBV13 with TRBJ1-5; 8 positions agree with TRBD1. Unmatched junction bases numbered 9, after V lost 5 bases and J lost 6 bases. The length of the CDR3 is 15 residues. Germline assignment: CDR1 PRHDT and CDR2 FYEKMQ (reference sequence). The DNA of the CDR3 is TGTGCCAGCAGCCGTAGACAGGGGATGGCTCAGCCCCAGCATTTT. Its translation: CASSRRQGMAQPQHF.

The chain is built from TRBV7-2 and TRBJ2-3; 9 bases are a match to TRBD1. The V gene's germline CDR1 is SGHTA and CDR2 FQGNSA. The length of the CDR3 is 17 residues. The trim removed 5 bases at V and 5 bases at J, leaving 14 bases unmatched. The CDR3 DNA follows: TGTGCCAGCAGCCCCCGACAGGGGGTGTCTCCACGAGATACGCAGTATTTT. Translating it yields CASSPRQGVSPRDTQYF.

This chain uses TRBV5-1 with TRBJ2-3; 7 nucleotides align to TRBD1. The CDR3 length is 14 residues. V trimming: 10 bases; J trimming: 1 base; junction bases outside the gene matches: 9. Looked up from germline, CDR1 is SGHRS and CDR2 is YFSETQ. The CDR3 DNA follows: TGCGCCTGTTTTAGAGACAGGGGCACAGATACGCAGTATTTT. Translating it yields CACFRDRGTDTQYF.

CDR3 nucleotide sequence: TGTGCCAGCTCACCACCAGTGGCGGCGGGAGAGGGTGAGCAGTTCTTC. Translating it yields CASSPPVAAGEGEQFF. This chain links TRBV18 with TRBJ2-1; 7 positions match TRBD2. The CDR3 consists of 16 residues. Germline assignment: CDR1 KGHSH and CDR2 LQKENI. V shed 0 bases, J shed 9 bases, and the junction held 11 bases outside the gene matches.

This clone is a singleton in its sample. Different DNA sequences within this sample yield the same CDR3. The chain uses TRBV5-4 and TRBJ2-7; D is perhaps TRBD1 (5 bases). The germline V gene encodes CDR1 SGHNT and CDR2 YYREEE (reference sequence). V was pared by 1 base and J by 2 bases, with 7 bases between. The CDR3 has 13 residues. The CDR3 DNA is TGTGCCAGCAGCTTGCCAGGGCCCTACGAGCAGTACTTC. Translated: CASSLPGPYEQYF.

The V gene is TRBV7-2, the J gene TRBJ2-3; 11 nucleotides line up with TRBD2. V was pared by 5 bases and J by 8 bases, with 3 bases of the junction left unmatched. This CDR3 region has 13 residues. Germline V gene lookup returns CDR1 SGHTA and CDR2 FQGNSA. For the CDR3, the DNA is TGTGCCAGCAGCACGGGACTAGCGGCTACGCAGTATTTT. This sequence encodes CASSTGLAATQYF.